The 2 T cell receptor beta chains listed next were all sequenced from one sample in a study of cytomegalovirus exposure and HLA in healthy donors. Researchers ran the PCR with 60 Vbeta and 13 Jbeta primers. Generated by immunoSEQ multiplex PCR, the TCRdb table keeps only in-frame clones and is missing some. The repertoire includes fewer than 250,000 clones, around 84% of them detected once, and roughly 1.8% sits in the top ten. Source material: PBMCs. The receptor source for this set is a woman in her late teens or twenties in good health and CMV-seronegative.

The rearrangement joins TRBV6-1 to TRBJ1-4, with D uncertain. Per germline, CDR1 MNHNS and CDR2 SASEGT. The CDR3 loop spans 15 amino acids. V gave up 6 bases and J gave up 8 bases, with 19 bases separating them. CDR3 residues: CASRPHRQDEEKLFF. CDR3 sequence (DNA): TGTGCCAGCAGACCCCATCGGCAGGATGAGGAAAAACTGTTTTTT.

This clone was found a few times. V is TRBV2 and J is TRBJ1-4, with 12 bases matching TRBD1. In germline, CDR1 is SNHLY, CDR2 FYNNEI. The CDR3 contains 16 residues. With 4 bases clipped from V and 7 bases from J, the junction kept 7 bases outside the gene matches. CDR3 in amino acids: CASSGPGQGAREKLFF. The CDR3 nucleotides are TGTGCCAGCAGTGGCCCGGGACAGGGGGCGCGTGAAAAACTGTTTTTT.